The rows below give T cell receptor beta chains drawn from one sample of a study of blood T cell repertoires in COVID-19. Assay: immunoSEQ multiplex PCR; the TCRdb copy retains only in-frame clones and omits some. The sample includes around 300,000 clones, roughly 85% seen only once; the top ten take about 3%. Sample: peripheral blood. These receptors were obtained from a woman aged 30 to 39 with active or convalescent COVID-19. Each CDR3 is given with its conserved first and last residue. A D gene is named only where the DNA matches it firmly. Clone size is shown for a subset of rows, as once, few, many or a class of expanded clone.

NA TRBJ2-1 NA TRBV30 TGTGCCTGGATCCCTAGGCGGGGAGGCTCCTACAATGAGCAGTTCTTC CAWIPRRGGSYNEQFF
NA TRBJ2-2 NA TRBV27 TGTGCCAGCAGGCCAACGCCCCCTTTGGGGGGTGGCACCGGGGAGCTGTTTTTT CASRPTPPLGGGTGELFF
NA TRBJ1-2 NA TRBV6-2/TRBV6-3 TGTGCCAGCAGCCAGGGGAACTATGGCTACACCTTC CASSQGNYGYTF
NA TRBJ2-5 TRBD2 TRBV5-6 TGTGCCAGCAGCCTACTAGCGGGGGTTAAAGAGACCCAGTACTTC CASSLLAGVKETQYF
NA TRBJ2-3 NA TRBV19 TGTGCCAGTCGGGACTCAGCCTTCACAGATACGCAGTATTTT CASRDSAFTDTQYF
NA TRBJ2-7 NA TRBV30 TGTGCCTGGAGTGTGGCGTGGGGGGACAGAGTCTACGAGCAGTACTTC CAWSVAWGDRVYEQYF
once TRBJ1-1 TRBD1 TRBV10-3 TGTGCCATCAGTGAGGGGACAGGGAAAGCTTCTGAAGCTTTCTTT CAISEGTGKASEAFF
NA TRBJ2-5 NA TRBV11-1 TGTGCCAGCAGCTTACCGGGAGTACAAGAGACCCAGTACTTC CASSLPGVQETQYF
NA TRBJ2-3 NA TRBV7-2 TGTGCCAGCAGCCCCCTCGGGGTCCCCCCGCAGTATTTT CASSPLGVPPQYF
NA TRBJ2-5 NA TRBV6-2/TRBV6-3 TGTGCCAGCAGTTATACGGTCCAAGAGACCCAGTACTTC CASSYTVQETQYF
NA TRBJ1-2 NA TRBV10-1 TGCGCCAGCAGTGTAGAACGGGACTATGGCTACACCTTC CASSVERDYGYTF
NA TRBJ1-2 TRBD1 TRBV6-5 TGTGCCAGCAAACCTGGGACAGGGGCTAACTATGGCTACACCTTC CASKPGTGANYGYTF
NA TRBJ1-4 NA TRBV28 TGTGCCAGCAGTGACAGCCCTCGGAATGAAAAACTGTTTTTT CASSDSPRNEKLFF
few TRBJ1-4 NA TRBV18 TGTGCCAGCTCACGGTCTGAAAGTAGCACTAATGAAAAACTGTTTTTT CASSRSESSTNEKLFF
NA TRBJ1-5 TRBD1 TRBV7-2 TGTGCCAGCAGCTTAGATACAGGGGGAGGAAAGCCCCAGCATTTT CASSLDTGGGKPQHF
NA TRBJ1-1 NA TRBV6-5 TGTGCCAGCAGTTACATGCAGGGGATAATGAACACTGAAGCTTTCTTT CASSYMQGIMNTEAFF
NA TRBJ1-6 TRBD1 TRBV13 TGTGCCAGCAGCAGACGACAGGGAAATTCACCCCTCCACTTT CASSRRQGNSPLHF
NA TRBJ2-2 NA TRBV30 TGTGCCTGGGGGGGCGAAGGCACGGGGGAGCTGTTTTTT CAWGGEGTGELFF
NA TRBJ2-2 NA TRBV7-8 TGTGCCAGCAGCTGGAAGATACTAGGGAACACCGGGGAGCTGTTTTTT CASSWKILGNTGELFF
NA TRBJ2-1 NA TRBV29-1 TGCAGCTCCAAACGGTGGGGCCCTACTCCTGAGCAGTTCTTC CSSKRWGPTPEQFF
NA TRBJ2-1 NA TRBV6-5 TGTGCCAGCAGTTACGGAACAGATAACCAGGAGCAGTTCTTC CASSYGTDNQEQFF
once TRBJ2-7 NA TRBV6-1 TGTGCCAGCAGTGAACAAGGGGGCGAGCAGTACTTC CASSEQGGEQYF
NA TRBJ2-7 TRBD2 TRBV18 TGTGCCAGCTCCCCCCCAGCGGGGGGCTTAAACGAGCAGTACTTC CASSPPAGGLNEQYF
NA TRBJ1-4 TRBD1 TRBV5-4 TGTGCCAGCAGCTTGGCTCGGGTCAGGGGGAATGAAAAACTGTTTTTT CASSLARVRGNEKLFF
NA TRBJ2-7 NA TRBV18 TGTGCCAGCTCACCCCAGACAGGCTCCTACGAGCAGTACTTC CASSPQTGSYEQYF
NA TRBJ1-5 NA TRBV29-1 TGCAGGGAGATAAGCAATCAGCCCCAGCATTTT CREISNQPQHF
NA TRBJ1-6 NA TRBV9 TGTGCCAGCAGTGGCACAGGCTCACCCCTCCACTTT CASSGTGSPLHF
NA TRBJ2-4 TRBD1 TRBV19 TGTGCCAGTAGTATTAAACAGGGGGCGTTCAAAAACATTCAGTACTTC CASSIKQGAFKNIQYF
NA TRBJ1-5 NA TRBV18 TGTGCCAGCTCACCACGGCTGGATCAGCCCCAGCATTTT CASSPRLDQPQHF
NA TRBJ2-7 TRBD1 TRBV30 TGTGCCTGGGGGATGCAGGGGGCTGCCTACGAGCAGTACTTC CAWGMQGAAYEQYF
NA TRBJ1-4 NA TRBV29-1 TGCAGCGTTGTTGGAGCAACTAATGAAAAACTGTTTTTT CSVVGATNEKLFF
NA TRBJ2-7 TRBD1 TRBV28 TGTGCCAGCATGCACAGGGGGTACGAGCAGTACTTC CASMHRGYEQYF